Shown below are 10 T cell receptor beta chains from a single sample sequenced in a study of T cell responses to AZD1222 COVID-19 vaccine. The assay was immunoSEQ multiplex PCR, and TCRdb's table has in-frame clones only and misses some. The data show roughly 120,000 clones, around 88% seen once. Source: peripheral blood, taken 28 days after the second AZD1222 dose. All receptors come from an adult who received the AZD1222 COVID-19 vaccine.

The chain employs TRBV4-2 and TRBJ2-4; D might be TRBD2 (6 bases). V lost 0 bases and J lost 2, with 11 bases in between. The CDR3 sequence is 16 residues long. CDR1 and CDR2 (germline): LGHNA, YNFKEQ. The CDR3 DNA follows: TGTGCCAGCAGCCAAGAGGCGGGGACTTCCAAAAACATTCAGTACTTC. Protein product: CASSQEAGTSKNIQYF.

The DNA for the CDR3 is TGTGCCAGCAGCCCCCCCGTGGGGGCTAACTATGGCTACACCTTC. Encoded protein: CASSPPVGANYGYTF. V gene TRBV5-4 combines with J gene TRBJ1-2, with D maybe TRBD1 (5 bases). This CDR3 is 15 amino acids long. V was pared by 4 bases and J by 0 bases, with 13 bases between. Germline V CDR1 and CDR2: SGHNT, YYREEE (reference sequence).

The rearrangement links TRBV7-9 to TRBJ1-1; 7 bases align to TRBD1. Per the germline V gene, CDR1 is SEHNR and CDR2 is FQNEAQ (reference sequence). V was clipped by 7 bases and J by 4 bases; unmatched bases: 9. The CDR3 extends over 14 amino acids. For the CDR3, the DNA is TGTGCCAGCACCATAACAGGGGTCGGCACTGAAGCTTTCTTT. Translating it yields CASTITGVGTEAFF.

J is TRBJ2-1 and V is TRBV7-2, with TRBD1 matching over 8 bases. The V gene end was trimmed by 2 bases and the J gene end by 6 bases; junction bases not matched to a gene: 0. The CDR3 runs 13 residues. Per germline, CDR1 SGHTA and CDR2 FQGNSA. As DNA, the CDR3 is TGTGCCAGCAGCTTAACAGGGGGCAATGAGCAGTTCTTC. Translating it yields CASSLTGGNEQFF.

CDR3 in DNA: TGTGCCAGCAGCCAAGTAGCGACAGGGGGCGCCGAGCAGTACTTC. Translating it yields CASSQVATGGAEQYF. V gene TRBV3-1 (or the pseudogene TRBV3-2) combines with J gene TRBJ2-7; 10 nucleotides agree with TRBD1. Germline-derived CDR1 and CDR2 are LGHDT and YNNKEL (reference sequence). The ends lost 1 base at V and 6 bases at J; junction bases unmatched: 6. This CDR3 has 15 amino acids.

This chain links TRBV18 with TRBJ2-6, with TRBD2 as a possible D gene (6 bases). Germline CDR1 reads KGHSH; CDR2 reads LQKENI. The CDR3 contains 18 residues. The V gene lost 3 bases and the J gene lost 0 bases, with 15 bases spanning the gap. The DNA of the CDR3 is TGTGCCAGCTCACCCATCGCGGTGACTAGCTCTGGGGCCAACGTCCTGACTTTC. It yields the protein CASSPIAVTSSGANVLTF.

The V call is TRBV6-2 or TRBV6-3, the J call TRBJ2-2; 8 nucleotides agree with TRBD1. After removal of 0 bases from V and 6 bases from J, the junction contained 6 bases not matched to a gene. Germline V CDR1 and CDR2: MNHEY, SVGEGT. The CDR3 has 16 amino acids. Written as DNA, the CDR3 is TGTGCCAGCAGTTACTCGTGGACAGGGATACCCGGGGAGCTGTTTTTT. Residues: CASSYSWTGIPGELFF.

This clone was observed once. The chain joins TRBV3-1 (or the pseudogene TRBV3-2) to TRBJ1-1, with a tentative D call TRBD1 (6 bases). CDR1 and CDR2 from the germline V gene are LGHDT and YNNKEL (reference sequence). Trimming stripped 2 bases from V and 3 bases from J, with 10 bases between. CDR3 length: 14 amino acids. As DNA, the CDR3 is TGTGCCAGCAGCCAATCGGACAGACACACTGAAGCTTTCTTT. It is translated as CASSQSDRHTEAFF.

This chain uses TRBV6-5 with TRBJ1-2, with 7 nucleotides matching TRBD1. The CDR3 length is 14 residues. J was trimmed by 2 bases and V by 4 bases; bases with no gene match: 4. Germline V gene data show CDR1 as MNHEY and CDR2 as SVGAGI. The CDR3 loop reads CASSSPGQNYGYTF. In DNA form, the CDR3 reads TGTGCCAGCAGTTCCCCGGGACAGAACTATGGCTACACCTTC.

The rearrangement links TRBV24-1 to TRBJ2-2; 8 bases align to TRBD2. V dropped 5 bases and J dropped 0; count of bases not matched to a gene: 10. The CDR3 runs to 18 residues. Germline CDR1 KGHDR, CDR2 SFDVKD. The CDR3 nucleotides are TGTGCCACCAGTGCCCCTGCGGGCGGGGGGACGAACACCGGGGAGCTGTTTTTT. Translation: CATSAPAGGGTNTGELFF.